The 20 T cell receptor beta chains below were found in one sample sequenced in a study of shared clonotypes between healthy human individuals (dated by TCRdb to between 2020 and 2021). The library came from the immunoSEQ multiplex PCR assay. TCRdb limited this immuneACCESS table to in-frame rearrangements with V and J called. A share of clones is missing; checked studies link under half to unresolved V genes, and the rest is unexplained. The sample profile shows under 2,500,000 clones; roughly 95% of them were found once. The ten largest clones capture roughly 0.13% of the sample. Sequenced: naive CD4+ T cells sorted from blood. The sample's cell subset or site label, in plain terms: CD45RA+ positively selected. The receptors come from a man in his late teens or twenties in good health.

About this clone itself: One junction end does not reproduce the germline sequence, and a read error may be involved. The CDR3 DNA reads TGTGCCAGCAGCGACACTAAATATGGCTACACCTTC. It encodes CASSDTKYGYTF. The chain has TRBV5-8 and TRBJ1-2, with D hard to call. The germline V gene has CDR1 SGHTS and CDR2 YDEGEE. The CDR3 is 12 amino acids. Filled out from reference TRBV5-8 and TRBJ1-2, the complete variable domain reads EAGVTQSPTHLIKTRGQQATLRCSPISGHTSVYWYQQALGLGLQFLLWYDEGEERNRGNFPPRFSGRQFPNYSSELNVNALELEDSALYLCASSDTKYGYTFGSGTRLTVV.

This clone appeared once. As DNA, the CDR3 is TGTGCCAGCAGACAGACTAGCGGGGCCTACACAGATACGCAGTATTTT. Its protein product is CASRQTSGAYTDTQYF. J is TRBJ2-3 and V is TRBV11-2; TRBD2 aligns across 11 bases. The J segment lost 2 bases and the V segment lost 6 bases, leaving 7 bases of the junction unmatched. There are 16 residues in the CDR3. Germline CDR1 and CDR2: SGHAT and FQNNGV.

The CDR3 bases are TGTGCCAGCAGTTTAGTGCGGGGAACCAATCAGCCCCAGCATTTT. Residues: CASSLVRGTNQPQHF. The V and J genes are TRBV28 and TRBJ1-5; D gene uncertain. The CDR3 loop spans 15 amino acids. Between the trimmed V and J ends, which lost 2 bases and 3 bases, there was a span of 11 bases. CDR1 MDHEN and CDR2 SYDVKM come from the germline V gene.

The chain couples TRBV2 to TRBJ1-1, with no clear D. The CDR3 length is 13 residues. V dropped 7 bases and J dropped 0 bases, with 9 bases sitting between them. Germline values: CDR1 SNHLY, CDR2 FYNNEI. The CDR3: CASTASMNTEAFF. The CDR3 bases are TGTGCCAGCACCGCATCCATGAACACTGAAGCTTTCTTT.

The chain couples TRBV30 to TRBJ2-3, with no clear D. The CDR3 sequence is 11 residues long. Germline V gives CDR1 GTSNPN, CDR2 SVGIG (reference sequence). The V gene lost 0 bases and the J gene lost 8 bases, with 6 bases spanning the gap. CDR3 sequence: CAWSVERTQYF. The CDR3 DNA reads as TGTGCCTGGAGTGTGGAGCGTACGCAGTATTTT.

This chain joins TRBV2 and TRBJ1-1; no reliable D call. This CDR3 comprises 11 residues. Trimming removed 7 bases from V and 1 base from J, with 4 bases in between. Germline V gene lookup returns CDR1 SNHLY and CDR2 FYNNEI. The CDR3 sequence: CASIKNTEAFF. CDR3 DNA sequence: TGTGCCAGCATCAAGAACACTGAAGCTTTCTTT.

The chain links TRBV19 to TRBJ1-4; D uncertain. V was shortened by 7 bases and J by 0 bases, with 9 bases between the two germline ends. Germline loops: CDR1 LNHDA, CDR2 SQIVND (reference sequence). The CDR3 contains 14 residues. CDR3 region: CASMLSATNEKLFF. The CDR3 DNA reads TGTGCCAGTATGTTATCAGCAACTAATGAAAAACTGTTTTTT.

Note on this clone: Different DNA sequences within this sample yield the same CDR3. V usage is TRBV6-1 and J usage is TRBJ2-7; tentative D call: TRBD1 (5 bases). Germline assignment: CDR1 MNHNS and CDR2 SASEGT. The CDR3 covers 13 residues. V was clipped by 6 bases and J by 1 base, with 10 bases between them. CDR3 region: CASRLTGSYEQYF. The CDR3 DNA follows: TGTGCCAGCAGACTCACAGGATCCTACGAGCAGTACTTC.

The gene calls are TRBV2 and TRBJ2-5; D could derive from TRBD1 or TRBD2 (5 bases each). Germline CDR1 and CDR2: SNHLY and FYNNEI. Trimming shortened V by 6 bases and J by 2 bases, and 13 bases separated the two germline ends. The CDR3 covers 14 residues. DNA for the CDR3: TGTGCCAGCAGCCCCCTTGGGGGACAAGAGACCCAGTACTTC. Encoded protein: CASSPLGGQETQYF.

A single count supports this clone. The J gene is TRBJ1-5, the V gene TRBV15; 8 bases are shared with TRBD1. CDR1 LNHNV and CDR2 YYDKDF come from the germline V gene (reference sequence). The J segment lost 6 bases and the V segment lost 2 bases, leaving 9 bases of the junction unmatched. The CDR3 is 16 residues long. CDR3 in amino acids: CATSRQTGAGSQPQHF. DNA of the CDR3: TGTGCCACCAGCAGACAGACAGGGGCTGGGAGTCAGCCCCAGCATTTT.

J is TRBJ2-2 and V is TRBV7-9; TRBD2 is a possible D gene (6 bases). The V end was cut by 6 bases, the J end by 6 bases, with 20 bases between. Germline lookup yields CDR1 SEHNR and CDR2 FQNEAQ (reference sequence). CDR3 size: 16 residues. CDR3 nucleotide sequence: TGTGCCAGCAGGCCCCGGGACGGGGGAGGATCCGGGGAGCTGTTTTTT. Protein: CASRPRDGGGSGELFF.

The V and J genes are TRBV10-3 and TRBJ1-4; 8 nucleotides line up with TRBD1. Trimming removed 3 bases from V and 10 bases from J; junction bases left unmatched: 4. The CDR3 is 13 residues long. Germline-derived CDR1 and CDR2 are ENHRY and SYGVKD. This CDR3 is CAISDTGGRKLFF. The CDR3 DNA sequence: TGTGCCATCAGTGACACAGGGGGTAGAAAACTGTTTTTT.

The DNA of the CDR3 is TGTGCCAGCAGCCGACTAGCGGGAGACGAGCAGTACTTC. It yields the protein CASSRLAGDEQYF. This chain uses TRBV11-3 with TRBJ2-7; 12 bases agree with TRBD2. The CDR3 runs to 13 residues. V shed 5 bases, J shed 5 bases, and the junction held 1 base outside the gene matches. CDR1 is SGHNT and CDR2 is YENEEA in the germline V gene.

This chain connects TRBV2 to TRBJ1-2; TRBD1 agrees at 9 bases. After removal of 8 bases from V and 0 bases from J, the junction contained 10 bases not matched to a gene. CDR1 and CDR2 (germline): SNHLY, FYNNEI. This CDR3 is 16 amino acids long. The CDR3 DNA reads TGTGCCAGCGGAGGGGGGACAGGGACCTCTAACTATGGCTACACCTTC. Translation gives CASGGGTGTSNYGYTF. Full variable domain (rest looked up from reference TRBV2 and TRBJ1-2): EPEVTQTPSHQVTQMGQEVILRCVPISNHLYFYWYRQILGQKVEFLVSFYNNEISEKSEIFDDQFSVERPDGSNFTLKIRSTKLEDSAMYFCASGGGTGTSNYGYTFGSGTRLTVV.

As for this clone: This CDR3 is also generated by other DNA sequences in the sample. The V and J genes are TRBV6-5 and TRBJ1-4, with TRBD1 as a possible D gene (6 bases). V dropped 6 bases and J dropped 3 bases, with 11 bases sitting between them. The CDR3 is made up of 14 amino acids. CDR1 is MNHEY, CDR2 SVGAGI, per germline. The CDR3 loop is CASSFRGANEKLFF. The CDR3 DNA reads as TGTGCCAGCAGCTTCAGGGGAGCTAATGAAAAACTGTTTTTT.

In the case of this clone: Other nucleotide sequences from this sample produce the same CDR3. J is TRBJ2-7 and V is TRBV6-1; possible D gene TRBD1, 6 bases. Germline-derived CDR1 and CDR2 are MNHNS and SASEGT. This CDR3 spans 14 amino acids. Deletions cut 2 bases from V and 2 bases from J, with 10 bases between. The CDR3 DNA reads TGTGCCAGCAGTGAACAACAGGGAACCTACGAGCAGTACTTC. It encodes CASSEQQGTYEQYF.

Only one count was recorded for this clone. The gene calls are TRBV5-1 and TRBJ1-6; D ambiguous. The CDR3 length is 16 residues. Germline V gives CDR1 SGHRS, CDR2 YFSETQ. V dropped 4 bases and J dropped 5 bases, with 16 bases sitting between them. DNA of the CDR3: TGCGCCAGCAGCGTCTCGCCCCGTAGGGATAATTCACCCCTCCACTTT. It encodes CASSVSPRRDNSPLHF.

This chain joins TRBV7-2 and TRBJ2-7, with no clear D. This CDR3 is built from 15 residues. Trimming took 1 base from V and 0 from J, leaving 10 bases between them. Germline V gene sequence: CDR1 SGHTA, CDR2 FQGNSA. The CDR3 nucleotides read TGTGCCAGCAGCTTAGACGTGATCTTCTCCTACGAGCAGTACTTC. It yields the protein CASSLDVIFSYEQYF. Full variable domain (remainder filled in from reference TRBV7-2 and TRBJ2-7): GAGVSQSPSNKVTEKGKDVELRCDPISGHTALYWYRQSLGQGLEFLIYFQGNSAPDKSGLPSDRFSAERTGGSVSTLTIQRTQQEDSAVYLCASSLDVIFSYEQYFGPGTRLTVT.

This chain uses TRBV12-1 with TRBJ2-7; the D segment call TRBD1 is taken from the table without a DNA check. TRBV12-1 is termed a pseudogene. CDR3 size: 16 residues. The CDR3 loop is CASSSDNRDREHEQYF. The CDR3 DNA reads as TGTGCCAGCAGCTCCGATAACCGGGACAGGGAACACGAGCAGTACTTC.

V and J are TRBV7-2 and TRBJ1-2, with D hard to call. This CDR3 is built from 16 residues. The germline V gene has CDR1 SGHTA and CDR2 FQGNSA. The V gene lost 2 bases and the J gene lost 2 bases, with 15 bases spanning the gap. This chain's CDR3 is CASSLRAANPNYGYTF. The CDR3 region has the DNA TGTGCCAGCAGCTTAAGGGCCGCCAACCCCAACTATGGCTACACCTTC.